This T cell receptor (beta chain) comes out of a study of untreated major depressive disorder. Overall study findings and caveats: The small study sample limits how generally findings apply. TRBV05-01 (Vbeta 5.1) usage was higher in CD4+ T cells of depressed patients than controls.

Roughly 27 ml of blood was drawn into EDTA tubes. Turning to this clone: Its antigen is not identified.

This CDR3 has 13 amino acids. Trimming removed 4 bases from V and 4 bases from J, with 8 bases in between. Germline V gene lookup returns CDR1 MNHEY and CDR2 SVGAGI. TCRdb keeps only in-frame clones here, not all; method: immunoSEQ multiplex PCR. The table lists fewer than 30,000 clones, approximately 91% of them singletons, with roughly 0.7% in the top ten. V gene TRBV6-5 combines with J gene TRBJ1-3; D gene unclear. The sample taken for sequencing was CD4+ T cells from PBMCs. The receptor's source is a woman in her 30s with major depressive disorder. The CDR3 DNA reads as TGTGCCAGCAGTTCCCGTAAGGGAAACACCATATATTTT. This encodes CASSSRKGNTIYF.